This T cell receptor beta chain appears in the sequencing data of a study of cytomegalovirus exposure and HLA in healthy donors. This clone was detected a few times. This CDR3 contains 12 residues. V lost 8 bases and J 4 bases, leaving 11 bases between the germline ends. Germline V gene sequence: CDR1 MDHEN, CDR2 SYDVKM. The PCR used 60 Vbeta and 13 Jbeta primers. Libraries were prepared by immunoSEQ multiplex PCR; TCRdb keeps only in-frame clonotypes and omits some of them. The repertoire consists of about 65,000 clones, with around 73% occurring once and the leading ten covering about 2.9%. Material: PBMCs. The J gene is TRBJ1-1, the V gene TRBV28, with D maybe TRBD1 (5 bases). The sequence derives from a girl between 10 and 17 years old in good health and CMV-seropositive. CDR3 sequence: CASAQGGTEAFF. CDR3 sequence (DNA): TGTGCCAGCGCTCAGGGTGGCACTGAAGCTTTCTTT.